The next 26 T cell receptor beta chains were all read from a single sample in a study of blood T cell repertoires in COVID-19. Repertoires were generated with immunoSEQ multiplex PCR, while TCRdb's copy carries only in-frame clones and drops some. The profile shows about 76,000 clones, around nine tenths of them singletons. Sample: peripheral blood. Source of these receptors: a man younger than 40 with acute or convalescent COVID-19.

This chain links TRBV4-2 with TRBJ1-1; a possible D gene is TRBD1 (6 bases). This CDR3 contains 16 residues. Trimming stripped 1 base from V and 2 bases from J, with 14 bases between. Germline-derived CDR1 and CDR2 are LGHNA and YNFKEQ. The CDR3 sequence: CASSQGTDLGNTEAFF. The CDR3 bases are TGTGCCAGCAGCCAAGGGACAGATTTAGGAAACACTGAAGCTTTCTTT.

Here the CDR3 reads CASSMGGSYSNQPQHF. The DNA for the CDR3 is TGTGCCAGCAGCATGGGGGGATCCTATAGCAATCAGCCCCAGCATTTT. The chain combines TRBV28 with TRBJ1-5, with D possibly matching TRBD1 (5 bases). The CDR3 has 16 residues. From germline, CDR1 is MDHEN and CDR2 SYDVKM. V was cut by 6 bases and J by 0 bases, with 15 bases left in between.

The chain carries TRBV6-5 and TRBJ1-4, with a weak D call TRBD1 (5 bases). In germline, CDR1 is MNHEY, CDR2 SVGAGI. The CDR3 is made up of 13 amino acids. Trimming pared 2 bases from V and 11 bases from J, leaving 12 bases between. CDR3: CASSYDIGGKLFF. CDR3 DNA: TGTGCCAGCAGTTACGACATTGGGGGGAAACTGTTTTTT.

The chain links TRBV3-1 (or the pseudogene TRBV3-2) to TRBJ2-7; 7 bases line up with TRBD1. Trimming cost V 3 bases and J 12 bases; bases outside gene matches: 11. Germline CDR1 LGHDT, CDR2 YNNKEL (reference sequence). This CDR3 comprises 13 residues. CDR3 in amino acids: CASSQLGTDLPYF. The CDR3, as DNA: TGTGCCAGCAGCCAGCTAGGGACAGATCTTCCGTACTTC.

DNA of the CDR3: TGTGCCAGCAGTTTGGATGGGCAGCCCTTGAGAGAGCAGTACTTC. Protein product: CASSLDGQPLREQYF. The chain uses TRBV28 and TRBJ2-7; D uncertain. V lost 3 bases, J lost 7 bases, and 19 bases lay in between. Germline CDR1 reads MDHEN; CDR2 reads SYDVKM. This CDR3 is built from 15 residues.

The genes are TRBV7-3 and TRBJ2-1; TRBD2 matches at 7 bases. V lost 5 bases, J lost 7 bases, and 11 bases stayed unmatched. Per germline, CDR1 SGHTA and CDR2 FQGTGA. The CDR3 totals 15 residues. CDR3 amino acids: CASSPQRGSWNEQFF. The CDR3 DNA reads as TGTGCCAGCAGCCCGCAGCGGGGTTCTTGGAATGAGCAGTTCTTC.

The V call is TRBV27, the J call TRBJ1-5; TRBD1 might be the D (6 bases). The germline gives CDR1 MNHEY, CDR2 SMNVEV (reference sequence). The CDR3 consists of 14 residues. Trimming pared 2 bases from V and 3 bases from J, leaving 8 bases between. The CDR3 sequence: CASSLRDTNQPQHF. CDR3 coding DNA: TGTGCCAGCAGTTTACGGGACACCAATCAGCCCCAGCATTTT.

The rearrangement links TRBV9 to TRBJ2-1; TRBD1 is a possible D gene (5 bases). V was clipped by 3 bases and J by 8 bases, with 18 bases between them. The V gene's germline CDR1 is SGDLS and CDR2 YYNGEE. The CDR3 is 15 residues long. As DNA, the CDR3 is TGTGCCAGCAGCGCTGGGGCCTTGGGGTCCGATGAGCAGTTCTTC. Protein: CASSAGALGSDEQFF.

The sample holds one count of this clone. The chain combines TRBV4-2 with TRBJ2-1; perhaps TRBD2 as D (5 bases). The CDR3 has 14 amino acids. Trimming left V 6 bases short and J 7 bases short, with 16 bases between. CDR1 and CDR2 from the germline V gene are LGHNA and YNFKEQ. CDR3: CASSHGLTGNEQFF. CDR3 DNA sequence: TGTGCCAGCAGTCACGGACTCACGGGGAATGAGCAGTTCTTC.

The chain is built from TRBV11-2 and TRBJ2-2; 7 bases are shared with TRBD2. The CDR3 spans 14 residues. Per the germline V gene, CDR1 is SGHAT and CDR2 is FQNNGV. The J segment lost 6 bases and the V segment lost 1 base, leaving 2 bases of the junction unmatched. CDR3 bases: TGTGCCAGCAGCTTAGGGACTAGTGCCGGGGAGCTGTTTTTT. Its protein product is CASSLGTSAGELFF. The variable domain in full, with the rest retrieved from reference TRBV11-2 and TRBJ2-2, is EAGVAQSPRYKIIEKRQSVAFWCNPISGHATLYWYQQILGQGPKLLIQFQNNGVVDDSQLPKDRFSAERLKGVDSTLKIQPAKLEDSAVYLCASSLGTSAGELFFGEGSRLTVL.

This chain connects TRBV18 to TRBJ2-6; D may be TRBD1 (5 bases). The germline CDR1 and CDR2 sequences are KGHSH and LQKENI. There are 20 residues in the CDR3. V was pared by 6 bases and J by 1 base, with 25 bases between. The chain's CDR3 is CASSPGPTRPQGSGANVLTF. The CDR3 DNA sequence: TGTGCCAGCTCTCCCGGGCCCACCAGGCCTCAGGGTTCTGGGGCCAACGTCCTGACTTTC.

V gene TRBV19 combines with J gene TRBJ2-4; 10 positions match TRBD2. Germline CDR1 is LNHDA and CDR2 is SQIVND (reference sequence). J was trimmed by 1 base and V by 5 bases; bases with no gene match: 5. The CDR3 contains 16 residues. CDR3 bases: TGTGCCAGTAGTTCGTTGGGACTAGCGGCCAAAAACATTCAGTACTTC. This gives the protein CASSSLGLAAKNIQYF.

V is TRBV24-1 and J is TRBJ2-5, with D tentatively TRBD2 (5 bases). Germline V gene lookup returns CDR1 KGHDR and CDR2 SFDVKD. The CDR3 loop spans 15 amino acids. V was shortened by 0 bases and J by 5 bases, with 12 bases between the two germline ends. CDR3 amino acids: CATSDLGGLGETQYF. Written as DNA, the CDR3 is TGTGCCACCAGTGATTTGGGCGGGCTCGGGGAGACCCAGTACTTC.

The V gene is TRBV18, the J gene TRBJ2-3; 9 bases line up with TRBD2. The V and J ends lost 1 base and 3 bases, in that order; junction bases with no gene match: 5. The germline V gene encodes CDR1 KGHSH and CDR2 LQKENI. This CDR3 is 16 amino acids long. This CDR3 reads CASSPRVAGVTDTQYF. The CDR3 nucleotides are TGTGCCAGCTCACCACGGGTAGCGGGAGTTACAGATACGCAGTATTTT. Based on the CDR3 plus reference TRBV18 and TRBJ2-3, the full variable domain is NAGVMQNPRHLVRRRGQEARLRCSPMKGHSHVYWYRQLPEEGLKFMVYLQKENIIDESGMPKERFSAEFPKEGPSILRIQQVVRGDSAAYFCASSPRVAGVTDTQYFGPGTRLTVL.

The gene calls are TRBV4-1 and TRBJ2-2; a possible D gene is TRBD2 (5 bases). V lost 3 bases to trimming and J lost 1 base, with 9 bases between them. This CDR3 is 15 amino acids long. Germline V gene lookup returns CDR1 MGHRA and CDR2 YSYEKL. This CDR3 is CASSHPEGNTGELFF. The DNA for the CDR3 is TGCGCCAGCAGCCATCCCGAGGGGAACACCGGGGAGCTGTTTTTT.

The chain has TRBV19 and TRBJ2-7, with 11 bases aligning to TRBD2. This CDR3 region has 15 residues. Trimming at V came to 5 bases and at J to 6 bases, leaving 9 bases not matched to a gene. Germline CDR1 reads LNHDA; CDR2 reads SQIVND (reference sequence). The CDR3 DNA follows: TGTGCCAGTAGTCAAACTAGCGGGAGCTTGGGCGAGCAGTACTTC. Translation gives CASSQTSGSLGEQYF. Supplemented by reference TRBV19 and TRBJ2-7, the full variable domain reads DGGITQSPKYLFRKEGQNVTLSCEQNLNHDAMYWYRQDPGQGLRLIYYSQIVNDFQKGDIAEGYSVSREKKESFPLTVTSAQKNPTAFYLCASSQTSGSLGEQYFGPGTRLTVT.

This clone was picked up a small number of times. The chain employs TRBV7-2 and TRBJ2-2; 15 bases match TRBD2. This CDR3 spans 19 amino acids. Germline V gene sequence: CDR1 SGHTA, CDR2 FQGNSA. With 1 base clipped from V and 4 bases from J, the junction kept 7 bases outside the gene matches. The CDR3 DNA reads TGTGCCAGCAGCTTAGGGAGGACTAGCGGGAGGGTGGCCACCGGGGAGCTGTTTTTT. It is translated as CASSLGRTSGRVATGELFF.

This clone was seen only once. V is TRBV11-2 and J is TRBJ2-7; D remains ambiguous. Between the trimmed V and J ends, which lost 2 bases and 2 bases, there was a span of 10 bases. Germline V gene lookup returns CDR1 SGHAT and CDR2 FQNNGV. The CDR3 has 14 residues. The DNA of the CDR3 is TGTGCCAGCAGCTTAACCCCAGTGGCCTACGAGCAGTACTTC. Its translation is CASSLTPVAYEQYF.

J is TRBJ1-1 and V is TRBV6-5; D not certain. The CDR3 is 14 residues long. V dropped 5 bases and J dropped 0 bases, with 10 bases sitting between them. CDR1 and CDR2 from the germline V gene are MNHEY and SVGAGI. CDR3 loop: CASSNPQMNTEAFF. The DNA for the CDR3 is TGTGCCAGCAGTAACCCACAGATGAACACTGAAGCTTTCTTT.

This clone came up once. The genes are TRBV5-1 and TRBJ2-7, with D possibly matching TRBD1 (6 bases). This CDR3 spans 14 amino acids. Deletions cut 6 bases from V and 7 bases from J, with 20 bases between. Germline V lookup: CDR1 SGHRS, CDR2 YFSETQ. CDR3 in amino acids: CASTEDSLSAEQYF. The CDR3 nucleotides read TGCGCCAGCACCGAGGACAGCCTGTCTGCGGAGCAGTACTTC.

This clone is a singleton in its sample. The chain is built from TRBV7-2 and TRBJ2-7, with 11 bases lining up with TRBD1. The CDR3 is made up of 15 amino acids. V was clipped by 1 base and J by 3 bases; unmatched bases: 2. Germline CDR1 reads SGHTA; CDR2 reads FQGNSA. The CDR3 DNA follows: TGTGCCAGCAGCTTAGACGGGACAGGGGGCTACGAGCAGTACTTC. Translation gives CASSLDGTGGYEQYF.

The J gene is TRBJ2-7, the V gene TRBV2, with a tentative D call TRBD1 (6 bases). There are 13 residues in the CDR3. Germline CDR1 SNHLY, CDR2 FYNNEI. With 11 bases removed from V and 3 bases from J, the gap between germline ends came to 17 bases. The DNA for the CDR3 is TGTGCCGGGACATCCCTGGTGGGCTACGAGCAGTACTTC. The encoded protein is CAGTSLVGYEQYF.

This clone was seen just once. The chain is built from TRBV5-1 and TRBJ2-4, with a weak D call TRBD1 (6 bases). CDR1 is SGHRS, CDR2 YFSETQ, per germline. Between the trimmed V and J ends, which lost 5 bases and 8 bases, there was a span of 14 bases. The CDR3 length is 13 residues. The CDR3 DNA sequence: TGCGCCAGCAGGGGACACCCGAGGGACATTCAGTACTTC. Its protein is CASRGHPRDIQYF.

This clone has just one count. The rearrangement links TRBV28 to TRBJ2-3; TRBD2 agrees at 11 bases. The CDR3 covers 13 residues. V shed 6 bases and J 5 bases; nucleotides not matched to a gene: 1. The germline V gene has CDR1 MDHEN and CDR2 SYDVKM. In DNA, the CDR3 is TGTGCCAGCAGACTAGCGGGGGTAGATACGCAGTATTTT. This gives the protein CASRLAGVDTQYF.

In its sample, this clone was seen a few times. The J gene is TRBJ2-1, the V gene TRBV4-1, with D tentatively TRBD1 (5 bases). The V and J ends lost 1 base and 7 bases respectively, with 17 bases between them. The CDR3 contains 16 residues. Germline loops: CDR1 MGHRA, CDR2 YSYEKL. The CDR3 here is CASSQGPGNLWNEQFF. Written as DNA, the CDR3 is TGCGCCAGCAGCCAAGGTCCAGGGAACCTTTGGAATGAGCAGTTCTTC.

This chain connects TRBV12-3 or TRBV12-4 to TRBJ2-7; D possibly corresponds to TRBD2 (5 bases). V was pared by 8 bases and J by 0 bases, with 11 bases between. The CDR3 has 13 residues. The CDR3 reads CASAGGSSYEQYF. CDR3 sequence (DNA): TGTGCCAGCGCCGGTGGGAGCTCCTACGAGCAGTACTTC.